The rows below give T cell receptor beta chains drawn from one sample of a study of blood T cell repertoires in COVID-19. Clones were sequenced by immunoSEQ multiplex PCR, and TCRdb holds only the in-frame ones, with some missing. The repertoire holds under 550,000 clones, with around 90% as singletons. The sequenced sample consisted of peripheral blood. These receptors were collected from a young man with COVID-19, enrolled during active disease. Both conserved end residues are part of each CDR3. A D gene is named only where the DNA matches it firmly. A row's size may be missing; if present it is once, few, many or a size class.

v_gene	d_gene	j_gene	abundance	CDR3aa	CDR3nt
TRBV18	TRBD2	TRBJ2-1	.	CASSPALAGPFSYNEQFF	TGTGCCAGCTCACCAGCACTAGCGGGACCATTCTCCTACAATGAGCAGTTCTTC
TRBV2	TRBD2	TRBJ2-1	.	CASTPNELAVSYNEQFF	TGTGCCAGCACCCCGAACGAGCTAGCGGTATCCTACAATGAGCAGTTCTTC
TRBV7-2	TRBD1	TRBJ1-5	.	CASSLGGQHNQPQHF	TGTGCCAGCAGCTTAGGGGGACAGCATAATCAGCCCCAGCATTTT
TRBV5-4	.	TRBJ1-6	once	CASSLYGASSPLHF	TGTGCCAGCAGCCTCTACGGAGCGAGTTCACCCCTCCACTTT
TRBV5-1	TRBD1	TRBJ2-7	.	CASSPRDRYYEQYF	TGCGCCAGCAGCCCCCGGGACAGATACTACGAGCAGTACTTC
TRBV18	.	TRBJ2-7	.	CASSPNRDFSYEQYF	TGTGCCAGCTCACCCAACCGGGACTTCTCCTACGAGCAGTACTTC
TRBV5-6	TRBD2	TRBJ2-1	.	CASSLAGVSYNEQFF	TGTGCCAGCAGTTTAGCGGGAGTCTCTTACAATGAGCAGTTCTTC
TRBV5-1	.	TRBJ1-1	.	CASSESGGPYTEAFF	TGCGCCAGCAGTGAAAGTGGAGGCCCATACACTGAAGCTTTCTTT
TRBV7-8	.	TRBJ1-1	.	CASSLGQRTEAFF	TGTGCCAGCAGCTTAGGGCAGCGCACTGAAGCTTTCTTT
TRBV27	.	TRBJ1-2	.	CASSLGAGRDYGYTF	TGTGCCAGCAGTCTTGGTGCGGGAAGGGACTATGGCTACACCTTC
TRBV6-1	.	TRBJ2-2	.	CASSEGVYTGELFF	TGTGCCAGCAGTGAAGGAGTCTACACCGGGGAGCTGTTTTTT
TRBV12-3/TRBV12-4	.	TRBJ1-1	.	CASSLQGLAFF	TGTGCCAGCAGTTTACAGGGTTTAGCTTTCTTT
TRBV6-5	.	TRBJ1-1	few	CASSYVRGRTEAFF	TGTGCCAGCAGTTACGTCAGGGGAAGAACTGAAGCTTTCTTT
TRBV4-1	.	TRBJ2-2	.	CASSQDVPGANTGELFF	TGCGCCAGCAGCCAAGATGTACCGGGGGCGAACACCGGGGAGCTGTTTTTT
TRBV7-9	.	TRBJ2-2	.	CASSLTSGGELFF	TGTGCCAGCAGCTTAACCTCAGGGGGGGAGCTGTTTTTT
TRBV20-1	.	TRBJ1-1	.	CSASSNTEAFF	TGCAGTGCATCGTCGAACACTGAAGCTTTCTTT
TRBV5-1	.	TRBJ1-6	.	CASSLDGEWSPLHF	TGCGCCAGCAGCTTGGATGGGGAGTGGTCACCCCTCCACTTT
TRBV4-1	TRBD1	TRBJ2-7	.	CASRPGPGQGDEQYF	TGCGCCAGCAGACCCGGCCCGGGACAGGGGGACGAGCAGTACTTC
TRBV4-2	.	TRBJ2-7	.	CASSQDEAFYEQYF	TGTGCCAGCAGCCAAGATGAGGCCTTCTACGAGCAGTACTTC
TRBV6-5	.	TRBJ2-7	.	CASSFRAGGTRVEQYF	TGTGCCAGCAGTTTCAGAGCAGGGGGGACTAGGGTCGAGCAGTACTTC
TRBV3-1/TRBV3-2	TRBD1	TRBJ2-3	.	CASSQDASGTGPTSSTDTQYF	TGTGCCAGCAGCCAAGACGCCTCCGGGACAGGGCCCACCTCTAGCACAGATACGCAGTATTTT
TRBV5-4	TRBD1	TRBJ1-3	.	CASSLVTGADRNTIYF	TGTGCCAGCAGCTTGGTTACAGGGGCAGATAGAAACACCATATATTTT
TRBV19	TRBD1	TRBJ2-7	few	CASSIVQTGRYEQYF	TGTGCCAGTAGTATAGTTCAGACAGGGAGATACGAGCAGTACTTC
TRBV20-1	.	TRBJ2-1	.	CSASTENNEQFF	TGCAGTGCTAGTACGGAGAACAATGAGCAGTTCTTC
TRBV5-1	TRBD1	TRBJ2-2	.	CASSLGTGVYTGELFF	TGCGCCAGCAGCTTGGGGACAGGGGTTTACACCGGGGAGCTGTTTTTT
TRBV6-5	.	TRBJ2-7	.	CASSRPGQTYEQYF	TGTGCCAGCAGTCGTCCGGGACAAACCTACGAGCAGTACTTC
TRBV4-2	TRBD2	TRBJ2-2	.	CASSQSGTSGGRRAGELFF	TGTGCCAGCAGCCAAAGCGGGACTAGCGGGGGGCGAAGGGCCGGGGAGCTGTTTTTT
TRBV27	TRBD2	TRBJ2-3	.	CASSFRTSGATDTQYF	TGTGCCAGCAGTTTCCGGACTAGCGGGGCCACAGATACGCAGTATTTT
TRBV6-1	TRBD1	TRBJ2-7	.	CASSEFGTGIYEQYF	TGTGCCAGCAGTGAATTCGGGACAGGGATATACGAGCAGTACTTC
TRBV18	.	TRBJ2-7	.	CASLSGNSYEQYF	TGTGCCAGCTTAAGCGGCAACTCCTACGAGCAGTACTTC
TRBV6-6	TRBD2	TRBJ2-1	.	CASRKRGGSYNEQFF	TGTGCCAGCAGGAAGCGGGGGGGCTCCTACAATGAGCAGTTCTTC
TRBV27	.	TRBJ2-7	.	CASTPAGSTGEQYF	TGTGCCAGCACCCCGGCGGGATCTACTGGGGAGCAGTACTTC
TRBV3-1/TRBV3-2	.	TRBJ2-7	.	CASSQDQGIPGYYEQYF	TGTGCCAGCAGCCAAGATCAGGGGATACCTGGATACTACGAGCAGTACTTC
TRBV6-6	.	TRBJ1-2	.	CASTPGQSNYGYTF	TGTGCCAGCACTCCGGGACAAAGTAACTATGGCTACACCTTC
TRBV5-4	TRBD1	TRBJ1-2	.	CASRSSRDREPYTF	TGTGCCAGCAGGAGCAGCCGGGACAGGGAACCCTACACCTTC
TRBV5-1	.	TRBJ1-4	once	CASSLSATANEKLFF	TGCGCCAGCAGCTTGAGTGCCACGGCTAATGAAAAACTGTTTTTT
TRBV4-2	TRBD2	TRBJ2-7	.	CASSQDLVAGPYEQYF	TGTGCCAGCAGCCAAGACTTGGTAGCGGGACCTTACGAGCAGTACTTC